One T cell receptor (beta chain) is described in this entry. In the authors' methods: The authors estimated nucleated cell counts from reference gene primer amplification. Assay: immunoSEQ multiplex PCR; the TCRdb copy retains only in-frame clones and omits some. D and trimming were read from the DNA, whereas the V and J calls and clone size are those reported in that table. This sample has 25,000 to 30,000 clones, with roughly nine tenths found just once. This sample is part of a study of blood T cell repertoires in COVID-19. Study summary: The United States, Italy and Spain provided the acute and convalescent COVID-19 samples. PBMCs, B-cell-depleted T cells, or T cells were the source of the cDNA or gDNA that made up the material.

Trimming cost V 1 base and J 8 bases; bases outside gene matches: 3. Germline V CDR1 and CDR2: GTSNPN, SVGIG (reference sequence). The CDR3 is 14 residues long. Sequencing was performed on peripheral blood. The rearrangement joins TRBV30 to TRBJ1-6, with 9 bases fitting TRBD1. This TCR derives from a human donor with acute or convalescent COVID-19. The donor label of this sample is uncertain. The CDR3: CAWSGDRGYSPLHF. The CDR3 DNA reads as TGTGCCTGGAGTGGAGACAGGGGGTATTCACCCCTCCACTTT.